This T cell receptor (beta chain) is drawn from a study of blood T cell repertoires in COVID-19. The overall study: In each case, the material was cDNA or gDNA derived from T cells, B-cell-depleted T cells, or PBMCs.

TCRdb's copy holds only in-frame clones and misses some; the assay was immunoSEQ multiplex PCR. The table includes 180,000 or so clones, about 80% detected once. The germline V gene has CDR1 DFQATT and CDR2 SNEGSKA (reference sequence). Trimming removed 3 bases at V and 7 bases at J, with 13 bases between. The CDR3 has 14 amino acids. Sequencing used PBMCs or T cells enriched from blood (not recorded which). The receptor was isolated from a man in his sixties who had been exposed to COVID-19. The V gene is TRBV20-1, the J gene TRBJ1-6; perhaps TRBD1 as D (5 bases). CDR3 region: CSASLGRVNSPLHF. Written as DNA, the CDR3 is TGCAGTGCTAGTTTAGGCAGGGTCAATTCACCCCTCCACTTT.